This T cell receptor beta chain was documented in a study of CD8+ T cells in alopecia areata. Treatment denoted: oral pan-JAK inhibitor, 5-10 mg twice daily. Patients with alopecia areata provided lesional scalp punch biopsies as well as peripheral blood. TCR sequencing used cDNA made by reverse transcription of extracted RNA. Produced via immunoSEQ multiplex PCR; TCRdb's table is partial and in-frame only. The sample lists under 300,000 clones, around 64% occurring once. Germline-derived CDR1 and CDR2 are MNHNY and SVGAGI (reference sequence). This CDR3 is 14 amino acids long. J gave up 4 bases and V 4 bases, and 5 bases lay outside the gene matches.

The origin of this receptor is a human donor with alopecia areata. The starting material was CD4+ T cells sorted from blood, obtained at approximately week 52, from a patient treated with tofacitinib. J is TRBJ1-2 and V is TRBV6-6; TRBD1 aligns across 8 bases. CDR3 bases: TGTGCCAGCAGTTCAGCTACAGGGGGCTATGGCTACACCTTC. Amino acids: CASSSATGGYGYTF.